One sample yielded the 12 T cell receptor beta chains listed below, sequenced in a study of cytomegalovirus exposure and HLA in healthy donors. Sequenced by immunoSEQ multiplex PCR; TCRdb stores in-frame clones only, minus some. The repertoire holds tens of thousands of clones, around 94% seen once, with 2% to 2.5% in the top ten. The sequenced sample consisted of PBMCs. These receptors were collected from a man aged 18 to 30 in good health and CMV-seronegative.

This chain uses TRBV12-5 with TRBJ2-2, with 8 bases matching TRBD1. Germline CDR1 LGHNT, CDR2 FRNRAP. The CDR3 is made up of 15 amino acids. V dropped 2 bases and J dropped 6; count of bases not matched to a gene: 5. The CDR3 reads CASGLWAGGSGELFF. DNA of the CDR3: TGTGCTAGTGGTTTGTGGGCAGGGGGCTCCGGGGAGCTGTTTTTT. The variable domain in full, completed from reference TRBV12-5 and TRBJ2-2, reads DARVTQTPRHKVTEMGQEVTMRCQPILGHNTVFWYRQTMMQGLELLAYFRNRAPLDDSGMPKDRFSAEMPDATLATLKIQPSEPRDSAVYFCASGLWAGGSGELFFGEGSRLTVL.

The chain links TRBV19 to TRBJ1-2; D ambiguous. The CDR3 is 13 amino acids. Germline V lookup: CDR1 LNHDA, CDR2 SQIVND (reference sequence). V lost 5 bases, J lost 7 bases, and 14 bases lay in between. CDR3 sequence reads: CASSFLQEGGYTF. The CDR3 DNA is TGTGCCAGTAGTTTCCTCCAGGAGGGTGGCTACACCTTC. The whole variable domain, filled in from reference TRBV19 and TRBJ1-2, reads DGGITQSPKYLFRKEGQNVTLSCEQNLNHDAMYWYRQDPGQGLRLIYYSQIVNDFQKGDIAEGYSVSREKKESFPLTVTSAQKNPTAFYLCASSFLQEGGYTFGSGTRLTVV.

The CDR3 region is CASSPRQGASYEQYF. In DNA, the CDR3 is TGTGCCAGCAGCCCCCGGCAGGGGGCCTCCTACGAGCAGTACTTC. The chain employs TRBV7-9 and TRBJ2-7, with 8 bases fitting TRBD1. The CDR3 contains 15 residues. The germline CDR1 and CDR2 sequences are SEHNR and FQNEAQ (reference sequence). Trimming at V came to 5 bases and at J to 0 bases, leaving 6 bases not matched to a gene.

This chain connects TRBV19 to TRBJ2-6, with a tentative D call TRBD1 (6 bases). Germline-derived CDR1 and CDR2 are LNHDA and SQIVND (reference sequence). V lost 8 bases, J lost 2 bases, and 28 bases lay in between. The CDR3 totals 20 residues. The CDR3 DNA reads as TGTGCCAGTTACGGACGCGAGAGGCCCAGCAGGGGACCTGGGGCCAACGTCCTGACTTTC. Its protein is CASYGRERPSRGPGANVLTF.

The gene calls are TRBV6-6 and TRBJ1-2, with D unclear. The CDR3 runs to 12 residues. The ends were cut back, 2 bases at V and 8 bases at J, with 9 bases in the middle. Germline loops: CDR1 MNHNY, CDR2 SVGAGI (reference sequence). DNA for the CDR3: TGTGCCAGCAGTTACACTGGGGAGGGCTACACCTTC. Its translation is CASSYTGEGYTF.

This chain joins TRBV4-3 and TRBJ2-5; 8 positions match TRBD2. In germline, CDR1 is LGHNA, CDR2 YSLEER. This CDR3 has 18 residues. V lost 0 bases, J lost 2 bases, and 11 bases stayed unmatched. This chain's CDR3 is CASSQDRPAGVFQETQYF. CDR3 nucleotides: TGCGCCAGCAGCCAAGATCGGCCAGCGGGAGTTTTTCAAGAGACCCAGTACTTC.

V and J are TRBV14 and TRBJ2-3, with a weak D call TRBD1 (5 bases). Germline CDR1 and CDR2: SGHDN and FVKESK. The CDR3 loop spans 15 amino acids. V was cut by 4 bases and J by 0 bases, with 11 bases left in between. The CDR3: CASSPRQTSTDTQYF. The CDR3 DNA sequence: TGTGCCAGCAGCCCCCGACAGACTAGCACAGATACGCAGTATTTT.

J is TRBJ2-7 and V is TRBV19; 12 bases map to TRBD1. In germline, CDR1 is LNHDA, CDR2 SQIVND (reference sequence). With 1 base clipped from V and 7 bases from J, the junction kept 11 bases outside the gene matches. The CDR3 has 17 residues. DNA of the CDR3: TGTGCCAGTAGTATAGGGCCGGGACAGGGGGCGAATTGGGAGCAGTACTTC. Residues: CASSIGPGQGANWEQYF.

CDR3 coding DNA: TGTGCCAGCAGTCCCCGGCTAGCGGCAGATACGCAGTATTTT. This sequence encodes CASSPRLAADTQYF. This chain connects TRBV6-5 to TRBJ2-3, with 7 bases matching TRBD2. J was trimmed by 4 bases and V by 5 bases; bases with no gene match: 6. This CDR3 contains 14 residues. Germline V CDR1 and CDR2: MNHEY, SVGAGI.

J is TRBJ1-4 and V is TRBV5-1; D unclear. The CDR3 extends over 15 amino acids. V was cut by 0 bases and J by 0 bases, with 6 bases left in between. Per germline, CDR1 SGHRS and CDR2 YFSETQ. The CDR3 reads CASSLAGTTNEKLFF. CDR3 bases: TGCGCCAGCAGCTTGGCGGGGACAACTAATGAAAAACTGTTTTTT.

This clone was seen just once. V usage is TRBV14 and J usage is TRBJ1-3, with no clear D. The V gene's germline CDR1 is SGHDN and CDR2 FVKESK. V was shortened by 6 bases and J by 6 bases, with 12 bases between the two germline ends. The CDR3 is made up of 13 amino acids. CDR3 DNA: TGTGCCAGCAGTCGAAGCACCGAAAACACCATATATTTT. This sequence encodes CASSRSTENTIYF.

J is TRBJ2-7 and V is TRBV2, with 8 bases aligning to TRBD1. Germline CDR1 is SNHLY and CDR2 is FYNNEI. CDR3 length equals 15 residues. Losses at the gene ends were 5 bases for V and 4 bases for J; bases not matched to a gene: 10. CDR3 nucleotide sequence: TGTGCCAGCAGTCCCGACAGGGGTTCGTTGTACGAGCAGTACTTC. Amino acids: CASSPDRGSLYEQYF. The full variable domain, its missing parts supplied by reference TRBV2 and TRBJ2-7, is EPEVTQTPSHQVTQMGQEVILRCVPISNHLYFYWYRQILGQKVEFLVSFYNNEISEKSEIFDDQFSVERPDGSNFTLKIRSTKLEDSAMYFCASSPDRGSLYEQYFGPGTRLTVT.